The 7 T cell receptor beta chains below were found in one sample sequenced in a study of Ad26.COV2.S vaccination and SARS-CoV-2 variants. Treatment reported: around 19 received Ad26.COV2.S at low or high dose, single or two shots; roughly five received placebo; per-sample allocation not given. Samples analyzed were those drawn on day 63 after the first vaccine or placebo injection. The data were produced by immunoSEQ multiplex PCR, yet TCRdb's version contains in-frame clones alone and is incomplete. The data contain about 350,000 clones, about 88% of them seen just once; the ten biggest clones take up around 6.6%. The material was peripheral blood, obtained in a trial of Ad26.COV2.S vaccine versus placebo. These TCRs come from a person between 18 and 59 years old who received the Ad26.COV2.S COVID-19 vaccine or a placebo.

J is TRBJ1-5 and V is TRBV4-2, with TRBD1 as a possible D gene (5 bases). Trimming removed 5 bases from V and 7 bases from J, with 15 bases in between. The length of the CDR3 is 14 residues. Germline CDR1 is LGHNA and CDR2 is YNFKEQ. The chain's CDR3 is CASSGDSKGQPQHF. CDR3 nucleotide sequence: TGTGCCAGCAGCGGTGATAGTAAGGGGCAGCCCCAGCATTTT.

This sequence joins TRBV29-1 and TRBJ2-7; D is perhaps TRBD1 (6 bases). Germline V CDR1 and CDR2: SQVTM, ANQGSEA. V was shortened by 3 bases and J by 3 bases, with 12 bases between the two germline ends. The CDR3 sequence is 13 residues long. CDR3: CSVDFGRGYEQYF. The CDR3 nucleotides read TGCAGCGTTGATTTCGGCAGGGGCTACGAGCAGTACTTC.

This chain links TRBV27 with TRBJ2-7; 7 bases agree with TRBD1. V lost 6 bases and J lost 3; bases outside the gene matches: 8. Germline V gene sequence: CDR1 MNHEY, CDR2 SMNVEV (reference sequence). The CDR3 has 14 amino acids. The CDR3 DNA reads TGTGCCAGCAGCTACAGGGGCCTGTACTACGAGCAGTACTTC. Its protein product is CASSYRGLYYEQYF.

V usage is TRBV28 and J usage is TRBJ2-7; 7 nucleotides match TRBD2. Germline CDR1 is MDHEN and CDR2 is SYDVKM. This CDR3 has 16 residues. Trimming at V came to 6 bases and at J to 0 bases, leaving 11 bases not matched to a gene. DNA for the CDR3: TGTGCCAGCAGATTCTCGGGGGGTACCTTCTCCTACGAGCAGTACTTC. Translated: CASRFSGGTFSYEQYF.

Details on this clone: The junction departs from the called germline gene at one end, perhaps through a read error. V usage is TRBV7-3 and J usage is TRBJ1-1; D unclear. Germline V gene data show CDR1 as SGHTA and CDR2 as FQGTGA. The CDR3 runs 17 residues. The CDR3 DNA is TGTGCCAGCAGCCTAACCTCCCCGCGCGGCAGGAACACTGAAGCTTTCTTT. The encoded protein is CASSLTSPRGRNTEAFF.

The chain couples TRBV4-3 to TRBJ2-2; D is unclear. CDR3 size: 13 residues. Germline CDR1 LGHNA, CDR2 YSLEER. V dropped 0 bases and J dropped 7 bases, with 6 bases sitting between them. In DNA, the CDR3 is TGCGCCAGCAGCCAAGATTTCGGCGGGGAGCTGTTTTTT. The encoded protein is CASSQDFGGELFF.

The chain links TRBV30 to TRBJ1-1, with D unclear. The CDR3 contains 11 residues. CDR1 and CDR2 (germline): GTSNPN, SVGIG (reference sequence). Deletions cut 4 bases from V and 8 bases from J, with 11 bases between. The CDR3 DNA sequence: TGTGCCTGGAACAAGAAAGGGGAAGCTTTCTTT. Translated, it gives CAWNKKGEAFF.